Given below is one T cell receptor (beta chain) in context. The data derive from a study of T cell changes during pregnancy in multiple sclerosis. Data came from immunoSEQ multiplex PCR; TCRdb stores just in-frame clones and leaves some out. The sample contains over 50,000 clones, around 93% of which appear only once. Between the trimmed V and J ends, which lost 6 bases and 2 bases, there was a span of 14 bases. The CDR3 runs to 14 residues. Per the germline V gene, CDR1 is SNHLY and CDR2 is FYNNEI. Sequenced here: peripheral blood, sampled in the first trimester of pregnancy. The sequence derives from a female donor with multiple sclerosis, enrolled in a pregnancy study. The chain employs TRBV2 and TRBJ2-7; no reliable D call. The CDR3 DNA reads TGTGCCAGCAGCCCGCCGAATCAGGCCTACGAGCAGTACTTC. Residues: CASSPPNQAYEQYF.